The rows below give T cell receptor beta chains drawn from one sample of a study of blood T cell repertoires in COVID-19. Here immunoSEQ multiplex PCR was the method, and the copy in TCRdb shows in-frame clones only, minus some. The sample carries 70,000 to 90,000 clones, approximately 86% recorded once. The sample taken for sequencing was peripheral blood. These receptors were collected from an elderly man with COVID-19, enrolled during active disease. The CDR3 runs from the conserved cysteine through the conserved F or W. D genes are given only for firm matches. Not all rows give a size; the values are once, few, many and, for expanded clones, a class.

abundance | j_gene | len | d_gene | v_gene | CDR3aa | CDR3nt
NA | TRBJ2-2 | 15 | TRBD1 | TRBV10-1 | CASSEGTGEVGELFF | TGCGCCAGCAGTGAGGGGACAGGGGAGGTCGGGGAGCTGTTTTTT
NA | TRBJ2-4 | 15 | NA | TRBV13 | CASSIDRLAKNIQYF | TGTGCCAGCAGCATTGACAGGCTAGCCAAAAACATTCAGTACTTC
few | TRBJ1-6 | 15 | TRBD1 | TRBV19 | CASTGRGQGDSPLHF | TGTGCCAGTACCGGTAGGGGACAGGGGGATTCACCCCTCCACTTT
NA | TRBJ1-4 | 13 | NA | TRBV10-3 | CAIRERQNEKLFF | TGTGCCATCAGGGAGCGTCAGAATGAAAAACTGTTTTTT
NA | TRBJ1-1 | 11 | TRBD1 | TRBV6-5 | CASRTGGQAFF | TGTGCCAGCAGGACAGGGGGCCAAGCTTTCTTT
NA | TRBJ1-1 | 15 | NA | TRBV5-4 | CASSRLDLRDTEAFF | TGTGCCAGCAGCCGCCTTGACCTGAGGGACACTGAAGCTTTCTTT
NA | TRBJ2-5 | 13 | TRBD1 | TRBV2 | CASSLDREETQYF | TGTGCCAGCAGTCTCGACAGGGAAGAGACCCAGTACTTC
NA | TRBJ1-2 | 14 | TRBD1 | TRBV3-1/TRBV3-2 | CASSQYDRGDGYTF | TGTGCCAGCAGCCAATATGACAGGGGGGATGGCTACACCTTC
NA | TRBJ2-3 | 17 | NA | TRBV5-1 | CASSLEAGMVQADTQYF | TGCGCCAGCAGCCTGGAGGCAGGGATGGTGCAGGCAGATACGCAGTATTTT
NA | TRBJ1-1 | 18 | NA | TRBV5-6 | CASSLGAGPLYQNTEAFF | TGTGCCAGCAGCTTGGGAGCAGGCCCGCTTTATCAGAACACTGAAGCTTTCTTT
NA | TRBJ2-3 | 14 | NA | TRBV5-4 | CASEQGTSTDTQYF | TGTGCCAGTGAACAGGGGACTAGCACAGATACGCAGTATTTT
NA | TRBJ1-2 | 13 | NA | TRBV27 | CASSLRGPDGYTF | TGTGCCAGCAGCCTCAGGGGTCCCGATGGCTACACCTTC
NA | TRBJ2-7 | 14 | TRBD1 | TRBV15 | CATSRVGTGDGQYF | TGTGCCACCAGCAGAGTGGGGACAGGGGACGGGCAGTACTTC
NA | TRBJ1-1 | 15 | TRBD1 | TRBV7-6 | CASSTRTGGDAEAFF | TGTGCCAGCAGCACGCGGACAGGGGGCGACGCTGAAGCTTTCTTT
NA | TRBJ2-1 | 16 | TRBD1 | TRBV19 | CASSIDQTGGPNEQFF | TGTGCCAGTAGTATAGACCAGACAGGGGGGCCCAATGAGCAGTTCTTC